The rows below give T cell receptor beta chains drawn from one sample of a study of T cell responses to AZD1222 COVID-19 vaccine. This table comes from immunoSEQ multiplex PCR, and its TCRdb copy is limited to in-frame clones, with some not included. The sample lists about 180,000 clones; approximately 86% were seen once. Specimen: peripheral blood, collected on day 0 of AZD1222 vaccination. Receptor source: an adult in good health. Both conserved end residues are part of each CDR3. Fields, in order: J gene, clone size, D gene, V gene, CDR3 protein, CDR3 DNA. The D gene is left open where the match is weak. Clone size, where shown, is once, few, many, or a class for clones that have expanded.

J gene: TRBJ1-5
clone size: NA
D gene: NA
V gene: TRBV27
CDR3 protein: CASSLVRDQPQHF
CDR3 DNA: TGTGCCAGCAGTTTAGTGAGGGATCAGCCCCAGCATTTT

J gene: TRBJ2-7
clone size: NA
D gene: NA
V gene: TRBV5-6
CDR3 protein: CASFGQFTYEQYF
CDR3 DNA: TGTGCCAGCTTTGGGCAGTTCACCTACGAGCAGTACTTC

J gene: TRBJ1-2
clone size: NA
D gene: NA
V gene: TRBV3-1/TRBV3-2
CDR3 protein: CASSQVRGGFYYGYTF
CDR3 DNA: TGTGCCAGCAGCCAAGTTAGAGGGGGATTTTACTATGGCTACACCTTC

J gene: TRBJ1-3
clone size: NA
D gene: NA
V gene: TRBV6-6
CDR3 protein: CASSYGGSGNTIYF
CDR3 DNA: TGTGCCAGCAGTTACGGAGGCTCTGGAAACACCATATATTTT

J gene: TRBJ1-5
clone size: NA
D gene: NA
V gene: TRBV6-5
CDR3 protein: CASSYSIGRQPQHF
CDR3 DNA: TGTGCCAGCAGTTACTCGATAGGGAGACAGCCCCAGCATTTT

J gene: TRBJ1-2
clone size: NA
D gene: TRBD1
V gene: TRBV6-5
CDR3 protein: CATHRGEGYTF
CDR3 DNA: TGTGCCACCCACAGGGGGGAAGGCTACACCTTC

J gene: TRBJ2-3
clone size: NA
D gene: NA
V gene: TRBV5-1
CDR3 protein: CASKYSVFTDTQYF
CDR3 DNA: TGCGCCAGCAAATATTCAGTCTTCACAGATACGCAGTATTTT

J gene: TRBJ1-2
clone size: NA
D gene: NA
V gene: TRBV4-3
CDR3 protein: CASSQEIQGYYGYTF
CDR3 DNA: TGCGCCAGCAGCCAGGAAATACAGGGCTACTATGGCTACACCTTC

J gene: TRBJ2-3
clone size: NA
D gene: TRBD2
V gene: TRBV2
CDR3 protein: CASSLAGGSTDTQYF
CDR3 DNA: TGTGCCAGCAGTTTAGCGGGGGGGAGCACAGATACGCAGTATTTT

J gene: TRBJ2-2
clone size: NA
D gene: NA
V gene: TRBV5-4
CDR3 protein: CASSFPGRGPYTGELFF
CDR3 DNA: TGTGCCAGCAGCTTTCCCGGTCGGGGGCCTTACACCGGGGAGCTGTTTTTT

J gene: TRBJ2-3
clone size: NA
D gene: NA
V gene: TRBV5-4
CDR3 protein: CASSLRLSQATDTQYF
CDR3 DNA: TGTGCCAGCAGCTTAAGACTCAGTCAGGCCACAGATACGCAGTATTTT

J gene: TRBJ2-7
clone size: NA
D gene: NA
V gene: TRBV6-2/TRBV6-3
CDR3 protein: CASSYSTAPYEQYF
CDR3 DNA: TGTGCCAGCAGTTACTCGACTGCCCCATACGAGCAGTACTTC

J gene: TRBJ2-5
clone size: NA
D gene: NA
V gene: TRBV7-9
CDR3 protein: CASSLEGAQETQYF
CDR3 DNA: TGTGCCAGCAGCTTAGAAGGGGCCCAAGAGACCCAGTACTTC

J gene: TRBJ1-2
clone size: NA
D gene: NA
V gene: TRBV29-1
CDR3 protein: CSVSGGPPSELGYTF
CDR3 DNA: TGCAGCGTCTCCGGGGGGCCCCCGTCCGAACTTGGCTACACCTTC

J gene: TRBJ2-7
clone size: few
D gene: NA
V gene: TRBV7-8
CDR3 protein: CASSLPPSVEAYEQYF
CDR3 DNA: TGTGCCAGCAGCTTACCTCCTAGCGTCGAGGCCTACGAGCAGTACTTC

J gene: TRBJ2-2
clone size: few
D gene: NA
V gene: TRBV29-1
CDR3 protein: CSVGRGSGELFF
CDR3 DNA: TGCAGCGTTGGGAGGGGCTCCGGGGAGCTGTTTTTT

J gene: TRBJ2-7
clone size: NA
D gene: NA
V gene: TRBV6-5
CDR3 protein: CASREYGTRAYEQYF
CDR3 DNA: TGTGCCAGCAGGGAGTACGGGACAAGGGCCTACGAGCAGTACTTC

J gene: TRBJ2-1
clone size: NA
D gene: TRBD2
V gene: TRBV3-1/TRBV3-2
CDR3 protein: CASSQTSGSQNSQFF
CDR3 DNA: TGTGCCAGCAGCCAGACTAGCGGGAGCCAAAATTCGCAGTTCTTC

J gene: TRBJ1-1
clone size: NA
D gene: NA
V gene: TRBV5-1
CDR3 protein: CASSGFMNTEAFF
CDR3 DNA: TGCGCCAGCAGCGGCTTCATGAACACTGAAGCTTTCTTT

J gene: TRBJ1-5
clone size: NA
D gene: NA
V gene: TRBV4-2
CDR3 protein: CASAPHRDTGQPQHF
CDR3 DNA: TGTGCCAGCGCGCCACACAGGGATACGGGGCAGCCCCAGCATTTT

J gene: TRBJ2-3
clone size: once
D gene: NA
V gene: TRBV7-3
CDR3 protein: CASSLLGETDTQYF
CDR3 DNA: TGTGCCAGCAGCTTATTGGGCGAGACAGATACGCAGTATTTT

J gene: TRBJ1-3
clone size: NA
D gene: NA
V gene: TRBV29-1
CDR3 protein: CSVGGSSGNTIYF
CDR3 DNA: TGCAGCGTTGGGGGGTCCTCTGGAAACACCATATATTTT

J gene: TRBJ1-5
clone size: NA
D gene: NA
V gene: TRBV3-1/TRBV3-2
CDR3 protein: CASSRTQNQPQHF
CDR3 DNA: TGTGCCAGCAGCCGGACCCAAAATCAGCCCCAGCATTTT

J gene: TRBJ2-7
clone size: NA
D gene: TRBD2
V gene: TRBV10-3
CDR3 protein: CAISETPGPGRDEQYF
CDR3 DNA: TGTGCCATCAGTGAAACTCCCGGTCCTGGGAGGGACGAGCAGTACTTC

J gene: TRBJ1-5
clone size: NA
D gene: TRBD1
V gene: TRBV4-2
CDR3 protein: CASSQEQGADQPQHF
CDR3 DNA: TGTGCCAGCAGCCAGGAACAGGGGGCGGATCAGCCCCAGCATTTT

J gene: TRBJ2-1
clone size: few
D gene: TRBD2
V gene: TRBV28
CDR3 protein: CASSLKAAAGGFDNEQFF
CDR3 DNA: TGTGCCAGCAGTTTAAAGGCGGCGGCGGGGGGGTTTGACAATGAGCAGTTCTTC

J gene: TRBJ2-3
clone size: NA
D gene: TRBD1
V gene: TRBV18
CDR3 protein: CASSPGQNPFSDTQYF
CDR3 DNA: TGTGCCAGCTCACCGGGACAGAACCCTTTCTCAGATACGCAGTATTTT

J gene: TRBJ1-1
clone size: once
D gene: NA
V gene: TRBV20-1
CDR3 protein: CSASEGQSEAFF
CDR3 DNA: TGCAGTGCTAGTGAAGGACAGAGTGAAGCTTTCTTT

J gene: TRBJ1-3
clone size: NA
D gene: NA
V gene: TRBV7-9
CDR3 protein: CASSRQATLGNTIYF
CDR3 DNA: TGTGCCAGCAGCCGACAAGCGACACTAGGAAACACCATATATTTT

J gene: TRBJ1-2
clone size: NA
D gene: NA
V gene: TRBV6-5
CDR3 protein: CASSGTTTYYAGYTF
CDR3 DNA: TGTGCCAGCAGCGGCACGACTACCTATTATGCTGGCTACACCTTC

J gene: TRBJ2-7
clone size: NA
D gene: NA
V gene: TRBV21-1
CDR3 protein: CASSKRVSGGTYEQYF
CDR3 DNA: TGTGCCAGCAGCAAACGCGTTAGCGGGGGTACCTACGAGCAGTACTTC

J gene: TRBJ1-1
clone size: NA
D gene: TRBD1
V gene: TRBV7-2
CDR3 protein: CASSLDRGRRRRTEAFF
CDR3 DNA: TGTGCCAGCAGCTTAGACAGGGGGCGCCGGAGGAGGACTGAAGCTTTCTTT

J gene: TRBJ2-3
clone size: NA
D gene: NA
V gene: TRBV7-8
CDR3 protein: CASSLTIDTQYF
CDR3 DNA: TGTGCCAGCAGCTTAACGATAGATACGCAGTATTTT

J gene: TRBJ2-7
clone size: once
D gene: NA
V gene: TRBV30
CDR3 protein: CAWSATGTYEQYF
CDR3 DNA: TGTGCCTGGAGTGCAACTGGGACCTACGAGCAGTACTTC

J gene: TRBJ1-5
clone size: NA
D gene: NA
V gene: TRBV2
CDR3 protein: CASSGYRVNQPQHF
CDR3 DNA: TGTGCCAGCAGTGGGTACAGGGTGAATCAGCCCCAGCATTTT

J gene: TRBJ2-3
clone size: NA
D gene: TRBD2
V gene: TRBV5-1
CDR3 protein: CASSLGKSTGLAGGGTDTQYF
CDR3 DNA: TGCGCCAGCAGCTTGGGGAAATCTACTGGACTAGCGGGGGGTGGGACAGATACGCAGTATTTT

J gene: TRBJ2-7
clone size: NA
D gene: NA
V gene: TRBV6-6
CDR3 protein: CASSYTGSYEQYF
CDR3 DNA: TGTGCCAGCAGTTATACGGGCTCCTACGAGCAGTACTTC

J gene: TRBJ1-2
clone size: NA
D gene: TRBD1
V gene: TRBV28
CDR3 protein: CASSSETGGWGYGYTF
CDR3 DNA: TGTGCCAGCAGTTCCGAGACAGGGGGCTGGGGATATGGCTACACCTTC

J gene: TRBJ2-7
clone size: NA
D gene: TRBD1
V gene: TRBV5-1
CDR3 protein: CASSLRQGGTYEQYF
CDR3 DNA: TGCGCCAGCAGCTTGAGGCAAGGGGGCACCTACGAGCAGTACTTC

J gene: TRBJ2-3
clone size: once
D gene: NA
V gene: TRBV7-2
CDR3 protein: CASSLAGRTLSTDTQYF
CDR3 DNA: TGTGCCAGCAGCTTAGCGGGGCGCACCCTTAGCACAGATACGCAGTATTTT

J gene: TRBJ2-7
clone size: NA
D gene: TRBD1
V gene: TRBV29-1
CDR3 protein: CSVGGTGLHEQYF
CDR3 DNA: TGCAGCGTTGGCGGGACAGGGCTTCACGAGCAGTACTTC

J gene: TRBJ1-4
clone size: NA
D gene: NA
V gene: TRBV2
CDR3 protein: CASTQEGTQRKLFF
CDR3 DNA: TGTGCCAGCACCCAGGAAGGGACACAAAGAAAACTGTTTTTT

J gene: TRBJ1-1
clone size: NA
D gene: NA
V gene: TRBV7-3
CDR3 protein: CASSLTLPRGNTEAFF
CDR3 DNA: TGTGCCAGCAGCTTAACCCTCCCCAGGGGAAACACTGAAGCTTTCTTT

J gene: TRBJ1-4
clone size: NA
D gene: NA
V gene: TRBV29-1
CDR3 protein: CSVADRFGEKLFF
CDR3 DNA: TGCAGCGTTGCAGACAGGTTTGGTGAAAAACTGTTTTTT

J gene: TRBJ2-1
clone size: few
D gene: NA
V gene: TRBV19
CDR3 protein: CASSILGRYNEQFF
CDR3 DNA: TGTGCCAGTAGTATTCTCGGGCGGTACAATGAGCAGTTCTTC